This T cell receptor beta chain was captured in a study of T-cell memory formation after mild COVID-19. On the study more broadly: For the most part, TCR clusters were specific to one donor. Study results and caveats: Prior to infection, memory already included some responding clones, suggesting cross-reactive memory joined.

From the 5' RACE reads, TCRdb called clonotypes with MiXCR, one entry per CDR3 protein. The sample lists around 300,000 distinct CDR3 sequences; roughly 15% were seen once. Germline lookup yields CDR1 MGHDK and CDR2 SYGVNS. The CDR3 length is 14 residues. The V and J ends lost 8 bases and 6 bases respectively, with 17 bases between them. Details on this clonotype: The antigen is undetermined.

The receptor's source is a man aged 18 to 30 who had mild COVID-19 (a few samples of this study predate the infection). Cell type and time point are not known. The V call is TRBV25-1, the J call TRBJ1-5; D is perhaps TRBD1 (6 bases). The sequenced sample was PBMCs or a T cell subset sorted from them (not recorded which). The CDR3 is CASAPAGVSQPQHF. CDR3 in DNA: TGTGCCAGCGCACCCGCAGGGGTCAGTCAGCCCCAGCATTTT.